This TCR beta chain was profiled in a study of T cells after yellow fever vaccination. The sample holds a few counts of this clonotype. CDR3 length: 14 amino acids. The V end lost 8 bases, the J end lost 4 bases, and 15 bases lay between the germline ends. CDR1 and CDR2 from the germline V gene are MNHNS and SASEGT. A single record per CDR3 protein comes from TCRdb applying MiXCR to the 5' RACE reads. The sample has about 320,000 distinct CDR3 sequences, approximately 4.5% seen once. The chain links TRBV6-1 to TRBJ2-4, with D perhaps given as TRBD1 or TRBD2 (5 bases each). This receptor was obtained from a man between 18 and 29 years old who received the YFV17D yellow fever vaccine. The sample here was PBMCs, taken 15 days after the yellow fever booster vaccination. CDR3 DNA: TGTGCCAGCGCCATAGGGACCCTAAAAAACATTCAGTACTTC. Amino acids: CASAIGTLKNIQYF.